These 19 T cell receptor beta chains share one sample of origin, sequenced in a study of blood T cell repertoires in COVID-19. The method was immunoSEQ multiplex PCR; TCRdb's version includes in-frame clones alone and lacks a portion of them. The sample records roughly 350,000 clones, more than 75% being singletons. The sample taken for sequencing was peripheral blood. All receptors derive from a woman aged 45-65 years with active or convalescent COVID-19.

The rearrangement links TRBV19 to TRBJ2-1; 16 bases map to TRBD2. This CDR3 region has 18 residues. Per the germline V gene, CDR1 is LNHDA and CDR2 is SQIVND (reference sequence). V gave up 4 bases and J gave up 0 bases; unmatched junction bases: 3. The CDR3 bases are TGTGCCAGTAGTAGGGGACTAGCGGGAGGGTCCTCCTACAATGAGCAGTTCTTC. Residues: CASSRGLAGGSSYNEQFF.

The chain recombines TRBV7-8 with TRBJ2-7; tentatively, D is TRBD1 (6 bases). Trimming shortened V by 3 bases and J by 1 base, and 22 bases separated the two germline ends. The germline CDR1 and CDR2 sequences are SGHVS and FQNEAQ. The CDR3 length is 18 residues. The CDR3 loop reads CASSLLLTPGQRSYEQYF. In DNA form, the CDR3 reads TGTGCCAGCAGCTTGTTGCTAACCCCCGGACAGCGGTCCTACGAGCAGTACTTC.

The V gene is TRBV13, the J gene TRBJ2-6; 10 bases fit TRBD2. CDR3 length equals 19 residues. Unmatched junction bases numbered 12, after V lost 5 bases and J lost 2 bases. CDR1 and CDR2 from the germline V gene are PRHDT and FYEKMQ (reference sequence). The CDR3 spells CASSPSPGLAETGANVLTF. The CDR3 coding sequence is TGTGCCAGCAGCCCATCCCCTGGACTAGCGGAAACTGGGGCCAACGTCCTGACTTTC.

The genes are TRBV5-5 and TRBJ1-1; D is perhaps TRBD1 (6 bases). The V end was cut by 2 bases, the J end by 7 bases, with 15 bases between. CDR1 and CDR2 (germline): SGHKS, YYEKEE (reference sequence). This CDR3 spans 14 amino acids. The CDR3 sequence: CASSFQPGAIEAFF. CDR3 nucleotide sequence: TGTGCCAGCAGCTTTCAGCCAGGGGCGATTGAAGCTTTCTTT. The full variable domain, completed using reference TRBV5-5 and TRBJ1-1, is DAGVTQSPTHLIKTRGQQVTLRCSPISGHKSVSWYQQVLGQGPQFIFQYYEKEERGRGNFPDRFSARQFPNYSSELNVNALLLGDSALYLCASSFQPGAIEAFFGQGTRLTVV.

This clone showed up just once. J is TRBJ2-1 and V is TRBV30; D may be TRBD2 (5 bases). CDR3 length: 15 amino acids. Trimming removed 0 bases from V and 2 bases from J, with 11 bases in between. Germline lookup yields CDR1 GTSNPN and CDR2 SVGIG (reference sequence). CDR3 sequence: CAWSVPEAAYNEQFF. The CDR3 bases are TGTGCCTGGAGTGTACCGGAGGCGGCCTACAATGAGCAGTTCTTC. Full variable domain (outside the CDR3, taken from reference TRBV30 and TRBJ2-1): SQTIHQWPATLVQPVGSPLSLECTVEGTSNPNLYWYRQAAGRGLQLLFYSVGIGQISSEVPQNLSASRPQDRQFILSSKKLLLSDSGFYLCAWSVPEAAYNEQFFGPGTRLTVL.

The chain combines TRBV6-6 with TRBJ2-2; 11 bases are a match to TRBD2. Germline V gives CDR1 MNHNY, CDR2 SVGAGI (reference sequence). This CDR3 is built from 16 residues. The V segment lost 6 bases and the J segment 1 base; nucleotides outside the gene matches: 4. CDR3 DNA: TGTGCCAGCAGCCCCGGACTAGCGGGGAACACCGGGGAGCTGTTTTTT. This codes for CASSPGLAGNTGELFF.

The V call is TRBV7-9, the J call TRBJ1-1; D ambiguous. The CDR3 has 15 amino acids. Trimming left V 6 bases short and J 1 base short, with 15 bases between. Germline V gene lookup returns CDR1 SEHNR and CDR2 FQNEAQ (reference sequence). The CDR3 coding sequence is TGTGCCAGCAGTCGGGGAAAGCTCAAGAACACTGAAGCTTTCTTT. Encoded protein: CASSRGKLKNTEAFF.

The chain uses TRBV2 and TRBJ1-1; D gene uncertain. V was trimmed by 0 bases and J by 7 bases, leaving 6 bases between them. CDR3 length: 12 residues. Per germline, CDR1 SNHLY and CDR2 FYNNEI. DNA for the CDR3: TGTGCCAGCAGTGAAGCCGACATTGAAGCTTTCTTT. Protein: CASSEADIEAFF.

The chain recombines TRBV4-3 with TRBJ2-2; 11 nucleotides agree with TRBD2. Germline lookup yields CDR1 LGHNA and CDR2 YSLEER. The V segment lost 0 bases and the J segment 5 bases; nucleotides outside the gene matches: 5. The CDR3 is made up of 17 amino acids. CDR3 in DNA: TGCGCCAGCAGCCAAGAACGACTAGCGGGACGGACCGGGGAGCTGTTTTTT. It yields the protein CASSQERLAGRTGELFF.

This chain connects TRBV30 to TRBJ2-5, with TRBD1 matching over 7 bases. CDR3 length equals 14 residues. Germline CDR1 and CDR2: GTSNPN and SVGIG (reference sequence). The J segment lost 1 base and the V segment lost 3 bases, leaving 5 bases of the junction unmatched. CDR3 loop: CAWSSTGFQETQYF. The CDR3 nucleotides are TGTGCCTGGAGCTCGACAGGGTTCCAAGAGACCCAGTACTTC.

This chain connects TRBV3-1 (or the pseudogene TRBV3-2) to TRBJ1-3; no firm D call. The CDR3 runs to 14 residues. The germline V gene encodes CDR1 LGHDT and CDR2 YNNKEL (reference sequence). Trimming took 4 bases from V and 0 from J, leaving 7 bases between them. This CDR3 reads CASSPMSSGNTIYF. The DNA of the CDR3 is TGTGCCAGCAGCCCTATGAGCTCTGGAAACACCATATATTTT.

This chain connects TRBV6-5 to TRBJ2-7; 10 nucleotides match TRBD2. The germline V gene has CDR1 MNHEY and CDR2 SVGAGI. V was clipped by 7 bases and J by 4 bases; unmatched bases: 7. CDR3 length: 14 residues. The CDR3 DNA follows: TGTGCCAGCAAGATAGCGGGGGGAGTTTACGAGCAGTACTTC. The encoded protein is CASKIAGGVYEQYF.

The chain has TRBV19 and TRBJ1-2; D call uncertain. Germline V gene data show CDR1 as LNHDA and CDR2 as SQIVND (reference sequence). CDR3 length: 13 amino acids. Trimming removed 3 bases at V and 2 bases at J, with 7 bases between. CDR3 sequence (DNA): TGTGCCAGTAGTATTAGAAGAAACTATGGCTACACCTTC. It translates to CASSIRRNYGYTF.

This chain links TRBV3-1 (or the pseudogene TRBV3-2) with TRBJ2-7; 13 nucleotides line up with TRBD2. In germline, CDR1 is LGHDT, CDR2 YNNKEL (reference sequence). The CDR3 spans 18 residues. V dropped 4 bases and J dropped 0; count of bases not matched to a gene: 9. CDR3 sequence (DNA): TGTGCCAGCAGCCGCCGTTCGGGGACTAGCGGGACCTCCTACGAGCAGTACTTC. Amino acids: CASSRRSGTSGTSYEQYF.

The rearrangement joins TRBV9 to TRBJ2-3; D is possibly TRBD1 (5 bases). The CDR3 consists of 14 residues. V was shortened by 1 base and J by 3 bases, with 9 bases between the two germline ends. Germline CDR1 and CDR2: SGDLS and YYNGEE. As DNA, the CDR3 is TGTGCCAGCAGCGTACGAGCAGGGACAGATACGCAGTATTTT. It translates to CASSVRAGTDTQYF.

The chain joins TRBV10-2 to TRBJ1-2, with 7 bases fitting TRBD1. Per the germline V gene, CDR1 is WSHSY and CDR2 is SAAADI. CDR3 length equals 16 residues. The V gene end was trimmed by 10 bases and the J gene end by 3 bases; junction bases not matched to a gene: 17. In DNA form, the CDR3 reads TGCGCCACCCTTGAGACAGGGAGCCCTCCTCACTATGGCTACACCTTC. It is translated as CATLETGSPPHYGYTF.

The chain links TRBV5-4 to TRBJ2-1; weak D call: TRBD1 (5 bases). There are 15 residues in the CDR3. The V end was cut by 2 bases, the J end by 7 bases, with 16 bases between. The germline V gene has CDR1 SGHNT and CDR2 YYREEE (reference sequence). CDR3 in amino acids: CASSFTVQGVNEQFF. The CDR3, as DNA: TGTGCCAGCAGCTTTACGGTGCAGGGCGTTAATGAGCAGTTCTTC. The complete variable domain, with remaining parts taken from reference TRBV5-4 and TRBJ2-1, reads ETGVTQSPTHLIKTRGQQVTLRCSSQSGHNTVSWYQQALGQGPQFIFQYYREEENGRGNFPPRFSGLQFPNYSSELNVNALELDDSALYLCASSFTVQGVNEQFFGPGTRLTVL.

Here the CDR3 DNA reads TGTGCCAGCGGCGGGAGTGGGAGAGAGACCCAGTACTTC. This encodes CASGGSGRETQYF. This rearrangement joins TRBV7-2 to TRBJ2-5; TRBD2 agrees at 7 bases. CDR3 size: 13 residues. In germline, CDR1 is SGHTA, CDR2 FQGNSA. J was trimmed by 4 bases and V by 8 bases; bases with no gene match: 7.

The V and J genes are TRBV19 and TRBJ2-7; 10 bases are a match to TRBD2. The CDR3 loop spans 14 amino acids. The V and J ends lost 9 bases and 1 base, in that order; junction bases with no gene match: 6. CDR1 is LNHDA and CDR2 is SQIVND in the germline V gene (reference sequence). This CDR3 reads CASSGTSVSYEQYF. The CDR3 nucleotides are TGTGCCAGCAGTGGGACTAGCGTATCCTACGAGCAGTACTTC.